This T cell receptor (beta chain) was identified in a study of blood T cells in healthy people across ages. Findings and limits, study-wide: Both higher diversity and more naive CD4+ cells marked long-lived donors when set against aged donors.

Germline assignment: CDR1 SGHVS and CDR2 FQNEAQ. The CDR3 length is 13 residues. V lost 5 bases to trimming and J lost 3 bases, with 7 bases between them. As to this clonotype: What it recognizes is unknown.

A sample-barcoded 5' primer and a J-beta primer mix were used in a second PCR of about 6 to 12 cycles. In TCRdb, the 5' RACE reads were re-called with MiXCR into one record per CDR3 protein. The data show 700,000 to 800,000 distinct CDR3 sequences, approximately 39% seen once. The J gene is TRBJ2-2, the V gene TRBV7-8; D gene ambiguous. Sequencing was performed on blood. This TCR was recovered from a woman aged 55-69 years in good health. CDR3 sequence: CASSGKYTGELFF. Written as DNA, the CDR3 is TGTGCCAGCAGCGGGAAGTACACCGGGGAGCTGTTTTTT.